The source of this T cell receptor (beta chain) is a study of blood T cell repertoires in COVID-19. V shed 2 bases and J 5 bases; nucleotides not matched to a gene: 8. The germline CDR1 and CDR2 sequences are MRHNA and SNTAGT. This CDR3 contains 15 residues. Per the authors' pipeline: Amplification from reference gene primers served as the basis for estimated nucleated cell counts. Method: immunoSEQ multiplex PCR; TCRdb's copy keeps in-frame clones and lacks some. For V, J and clone size, that table is used; D and trimming come from the DNA. This sample has roughly 250,000 clones, with approximately 88% found just once.

What was sequenced was PBMCs or T cells enriched from blood (not recorded which). This receptor was taken from a middle-aged woman with acute COVID-19. The rearrangement uses TRBV6-4 and TRBJ2-7, with 8 bases that match TRBD1. CDR3 nucleotide sequence: TGTGCCAGCAGTGACAAGGCAGGGGGCAAAGACGAGCAGTACTTC. Translation: CASSDKAGGKDEQYF.